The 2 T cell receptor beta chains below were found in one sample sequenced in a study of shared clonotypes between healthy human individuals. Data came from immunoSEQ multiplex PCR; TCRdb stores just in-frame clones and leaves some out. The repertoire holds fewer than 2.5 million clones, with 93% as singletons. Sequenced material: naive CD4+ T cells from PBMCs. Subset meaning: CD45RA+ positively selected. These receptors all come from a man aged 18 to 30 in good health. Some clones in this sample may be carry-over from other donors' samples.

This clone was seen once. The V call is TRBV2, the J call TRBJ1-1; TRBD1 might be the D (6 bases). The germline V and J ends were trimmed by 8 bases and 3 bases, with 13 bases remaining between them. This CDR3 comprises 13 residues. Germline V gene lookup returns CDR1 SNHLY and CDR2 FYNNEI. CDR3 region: CASRDTFYTEAFF. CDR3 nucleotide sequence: TGTGCCAGCCGGGACACCTTTTACACTGAAGCTTTCTTT.

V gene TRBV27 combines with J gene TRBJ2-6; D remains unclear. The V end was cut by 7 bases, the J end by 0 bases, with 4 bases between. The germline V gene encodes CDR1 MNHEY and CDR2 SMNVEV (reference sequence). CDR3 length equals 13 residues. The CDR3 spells CASTTSGANVLTF. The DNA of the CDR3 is TGTGCCAGCACTACCTCTGGGGCCAACGTCCTGACTTTC.